This T cell receptor (beta chain) came from a study of T-cell reconstitution after alpha-beta-depleted transplantation in children. Per the germline V gene, CDR1 is SQVTM and CDR2 is ANQGSEA. The CDR3 covers 14 residues. V lost 0 bases and J 4 bases, leaving 12 bases between the germline ends. Unique molecular identifiers were incorporated when the TCRbeta library was constructed. TCRdb re-derived calls from the PCR reads in MiXCR, one entry per CDR3 protein. Here the sample spans about 540,000 distinct CDR3 sequences, around 20% being singletons. The receptor was isolated from a human donor who donated a stem cell graft to a child with acute lymphoblastic leukemia. The chain is built from TRBV29-1 and TRBJ1-2; the D is unclear. The sequencing used PBMCs from the stem cell graft donor, collected from the stem cell graft. The CDR3 spells CSVEDSGLFYGYTF. The CDR3 nucleotides are TGCAGCGTTGAAGATAGCGGGCTCTTCTATGGCTACACCTTC.